These T cell receptor beta chains were read from a single sample in a study of shared clonotypes between healthy human individuals. Clones were sequenced by immunoSEQ multiplex PCR, and TCRdb holds only the in-frame ones, with some missing. The sample records 450,000 to 550,000 clones, 79% being singletons. Material: PBMCs. The receptors originated from a woman in her 40s in good health. Some clones in this sample may be carry-over from other donors' samples. Both conserved end residues are part of each CDR3. Fields, in order: V gene, D gene, clone size, J gene, CDR3 DNA, CDR3 protein. D genes are given only for firm matches. Expanded clones are given a class, and other clones once, few, many or no size at all.

TRBV6-6	.	.	TRBJ1-5	TGTGCCAGCAGTTACTCGTTTCGACAGCCCCAGCATTTT	CASSYSFRQPQHF
TRBV6-1	TRBD1	many	TRBJ2-5	TGTGCCAGCAGCAAAGGACAGGCCCCTTCCCGTCAGTACTTC	CASSKGQAPSRQYF
TRBV9	TRBD2	.	TRBJ2-3	TGTGCCAGCAGCGCGGGACTAGCGGGGAGGGAGGATACGCAGTATTTT	CASSAGLAGREDTQYF
TRBV30	.	few	TRBJ2-7	TGTGCCTGGAGGGGGGACAAGTACGAGCAGTACTTC	CAWRGDKYEQYF
TRBV7-9	TRBD2	.	TRBJ2-5	TGTGCCAGCAGCTTACTCCTAGCGGGAGAGACCCAGTACTTC	CASSLLLAGETQYF
TRBV6-5	TRBD2	.	TRBJ2-7	TGTGCCAGCAGTAATCCGGGACTAGCGGTCCACGAGCAGTACTTC	CASSNPGLAVHEQYF
TRBV27	TRBD2	.	TRBJ2-7	TGTGCCAGCAACGCCGAACTAGCGGGAGGAACCTACGAGCAGTACTTC	CASNAELAGGTYEQYF
TRBV18	.	.	TRBJ1-5	TGTGCCAGCTCACCCCCCAATCAGCCCCAGCATTTT	CASSPPNQPQHF
TRBV7-3	TRBD1	.	TRBJ2-2	TGTGCCAGCAGCTTAAAGGGACAGATGAACACCGGGGAGCTGTTTTTT	CASSLKGQMNTGELFF
TRBV5-5	.	many	TRBJ2-5	TGTGCCAGCAGCTTCGGCGGGGAACAAGAGACCCAGTACTTC	CASSFGGEQETQYF
TRBV25-1	.	.	TRBJ1-3	TGTGCCAGCAGTATCAATGGGAACTCTGGAAACACCATATATTTT	CASSINGNSGNTIYF
TRBV2	.	.	TRBJ1-2	TGTGCCAGCAATGGTCCTGGCTACACCTTC	CASNGPGYTF
TRBV30	.	.	TRBJ2-6	TGTGCCTGGACAGGAAGGGGGTCTGGGGCCAACGTCCTGACTTTC	CAWTGRGSGANVLTF
TRBV28	.	once	TRBJ1-4	TGTGCCAGCAGGCCGGCAACTAATGAAAAGCTGTTTTTT	CASRPATNEKLFF
TRBV25-1	TRBD2	few	TRBJ2-3	TGTGCCAGCAGTGAAGCGGGAGGGAACCCCACAGATACGCAGTATTTT	CASSEAGGNPTDTQYF
TRBV7-2	.	.	TRBJ1-2	TGTGCCAGCAGCTTAGATTTAGGGCGGGACTATGGCTACACCTTC	CASSLDLGRDYGYTF
TRBV6-4	.	few	TRBJ1-1	TGTGCCAGCAGTGTAACCCGGAACACTGAAGCTTTCTTT	CASSVTRNTEAFF
TRBV6-1	TRBD1	few	TRBJ2-5	TGTGCCAGCAGTATCGGACAGGGGGCTGTAGAGACCCAGTACTTC	CASSIGQGAVETQYF
TRBV5-1	TRBD1	.	TRBJ1-2	TGCGCCAGCAGCTCTCTACCAAACAGGGGCTATGGCTACACCTTC	CASSSLPNRGYGYTF
TRBV4-1	TRBD1	.	TRBJ2-7	TGCGCCAGCAGCCTCCGGGACAGCTCCTACGAGCAGTACTTC	CASSLRDSSYEQYF
TRBV28	.	.	TRBJ1-5	TGTGCCAGCAGTTTAGATGGGAATGGGCAGCCCCAGCATTTT	CASSLDGNGQPQHF
TRBV19	TRBD2	.	TRBJ2-3	TGTGCCAGTAGTGGAACTGGAGGACTAGCGGGAGAGTCAGATACGCAGTATTTT	CASSGTGGLAGESDTQYF
TRBV9	.	few	TRBJ1-5	TGTGCCAGCAGCGTAGGATGGGGGGATCAGCCCCAGCATTTT	CASSVGWGDQPQHF
TRBV19	TRBD1	.	TRBJ1-5	TGTGCCACCCGACAGGGAGTGCAGCCCCAGCATTTT	CATRQGVQPQHF
TRBV29-1	.	.	TRBJ2-7	TGCAGCGTCATACAGGATTCCTCTACTCGCGAGCAGTACTTC	CSVIQDSSTREQYF
TRBV9	TRBD1	.	TRBJ1-2	TGTGCCAGCAGCGTAGCGTCAGGGGGCGGCTATGGCTACACCTTC	CASSVASGGGYGYTF
TRBV30	.	few	TRBJ1-1	TGTGCCTGGGCCCCGGGGAACACTGAAGCTTTCTTT	CAWAPGNTEAFF
TRBV6-1	.	few	TRBJ1-2	TGTGCCAGCAGTGAAACACCGGGGCGCGCGGTAGGCGGCTACACCTTC	CASSETPGRAVGGYTF
TRBV29-1	TRBD1	few	TRBJ2-7	TGCAGCGTTCCGTCAGGGACAGAACCACTCGAGCAGTACTTC	CSVPSGTEPLEQYF
TRBV10-3	.	once	TRBJ1-2	TGTGCCATCAGCCCCTCCCCCGATGGCTACACCTTC	CAISPSPDGYTF
TRBV21-1	.	.	TRBJ2-7	TGTGCCAGCAGCAAAGGAGAGAGGACTACCCACTCCTACGAGCAGTACTTC	CASSKGERTTHSYEQYF
TRBV2	.	.	TRBJ1-2	TGTGCCAGCACCGAGGGACCAAACTATGGCTACACCTTC	CASTEGPNYGYTF
TRBV28	.	.	TRBJ2-7	TGTGCCAGCAGTTTATCCGCTCATCTCGAGCAGTACTTC	CASSLSAHLEQYF
TRBV4-2	TRBD2	.	TRBJ2-4	TGTGCCAGCAGCCAAGATCGCACTAGCGGGAACGGTGGGAAAAACATTCAGTACTTC	CASSQDRTSGNGGKNIQYF
TRBV5-6	.	.	TRBJ2-7	TGTGCCAGCAGCTTGGTTGGGACTTCCTACGAGCAGTACTTC	CASSLVGTSYEQYF
TRBV19	.	.	TRBJ2-2	TGTGCCAGTAGTATATCCGGGACGACGACCGGGGAGCTGTTTTTT	CASSISGTTTGELFF